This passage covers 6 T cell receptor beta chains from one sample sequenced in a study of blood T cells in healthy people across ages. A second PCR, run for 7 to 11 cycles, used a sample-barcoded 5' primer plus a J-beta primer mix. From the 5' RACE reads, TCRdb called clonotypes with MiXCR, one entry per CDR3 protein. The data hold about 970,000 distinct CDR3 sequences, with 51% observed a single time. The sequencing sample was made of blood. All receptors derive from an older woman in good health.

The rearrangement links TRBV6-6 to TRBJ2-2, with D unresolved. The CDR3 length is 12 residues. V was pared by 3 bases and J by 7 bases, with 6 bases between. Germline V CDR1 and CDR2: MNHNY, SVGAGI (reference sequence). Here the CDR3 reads CASSYNGGELFF. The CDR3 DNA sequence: TGTGCCAGCAGTTATAACGGCGGGGAGCTGTTTTTT.

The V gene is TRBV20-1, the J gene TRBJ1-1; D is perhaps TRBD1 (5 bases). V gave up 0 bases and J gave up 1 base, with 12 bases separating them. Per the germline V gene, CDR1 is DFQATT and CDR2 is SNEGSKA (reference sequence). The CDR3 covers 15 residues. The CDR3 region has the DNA TGCAGTGCTAGAGATTTCCAGGGCTCGAACACTGAAGCTTTCTTT. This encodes CSARDFQGSNTEAFF.

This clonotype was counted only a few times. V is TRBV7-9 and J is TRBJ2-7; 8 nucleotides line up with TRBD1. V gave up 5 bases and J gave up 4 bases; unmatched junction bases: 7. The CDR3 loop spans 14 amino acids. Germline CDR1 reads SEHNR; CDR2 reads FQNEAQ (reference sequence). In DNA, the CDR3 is TGTGCCAGCAGCACGGACAGGGTGACGTACGAGCAGTACTTC. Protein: CASSTDRVTYEQYF.

CDR3 bases: TGTGCCAGCAGCTTATTTTCCGAGCAGCCCCAGCATTTT. Protein: CASSLFSEQPQHF. This chain uses TRBV7-2 with TRBJ1-5; no reliable D call. The CDR3 covers 13 residues. Germline V CDR1 and CDR2: SGHTA, FQGNSA. V was cut by 2 bases and J by 7 bases, with 9 bases left in between.

CDR3: CASSHTSASEGEQYF. DNA of the CDR3: TGCGCCAGCAGCCACACTAGCGCTTCGGAGGGTGAGCAGTACTTC. The chain links TRBV4-1 to TRBJ2-7; 7 nucleotides match TRBD2. V lost 3 bases, J lost 7 bases, and 12 bases stayed unmatched. The CDR3 is 15 amino acids. Germline CDR1 is MGHRA and CDR2 is YSYEKL.

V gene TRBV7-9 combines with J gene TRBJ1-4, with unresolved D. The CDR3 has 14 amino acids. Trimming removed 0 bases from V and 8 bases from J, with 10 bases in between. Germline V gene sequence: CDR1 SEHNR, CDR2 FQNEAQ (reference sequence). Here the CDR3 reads CASSLAWGGEKLFF. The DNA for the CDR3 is TGTGCCAGCAGCTTAGCTTGGGGTGGCGAAAAACTGTTTTTT.